A selection of T cell receptor beta chains follows, all from one sample in a study of response to subunit inactivated influenza vaccine. MiXCR, run by TCRdb on the RT-PCR reads, gives a single entry per CDR3 protein. Among about half a million distinct CDR3 sequences, approximately 7.6% were seen once, and the ten largest hold over 10%. The input for sequencing was PBMCs from blood, taken less than 30 months after vaccination. The origin of the receptors is a man between 50 and 70 years old who received an inactivated influenza vaccine. Each CDR3 is given without its conserved first and last residue. Each record gives: CDR3 length, V gene, CDR3 protein.

14,TRBV5-1,ASCDEKDRDWETQY
12,TRBV3-1,ASSLVADNTEAF
13,TRBV20-1,SARGPTGGWTEQY
16,TRBV4-2,ASSQAGSGGLSSYEQY
11,TRBV7-2,ASSSPPLYEQY
12,TRBV10-2,ASSGGTGVYEQY
16,TRBV20-1,CARGFEGQGIVYNEQF
13,TRBV7-2,ASSQRFRPGDTQY
11,TRBV7-9,ASSFGPIYEQY
14,TRBV4-2,ASSQDYSGGYNEQF
11,TRBV6-2/TRBV6-3,ASRRQFPYEQY
11,TRBV10-3,AISDSAMETQY
13,TRBV7-2,ASSLDRALYNEQF
11,TRBV19,ATRTLFTNEQF
13,TRBV7-2,ASSSDRTSYNEQF
11,TRBV10-3,AISVGLNTEAF
16,TRBV4-3,ASSQDLSWGTGGRIQY
13,TRBV6-2/TRBV6-3,ASSPLAGFVGELF
12,TRBV12-3/TRBV12-4,ANQTGPSTDTQY
15,TRBV28,ASSSWGGFRSSYEQY
16,TRBV5-1,ASSLRLAEYASTDTQY
15,TRBV27,ASSKDSRTSLYNEQF
14,TRBV28,ASSAPGLAGEDTQY
9,TRBV29-1,SVEGPDTQY
15,TRBV12-3/TRBV12-4,ASSLSFTGGFNTEAF
12,TRBV18,ASSPIPGANVLT
13,TRBV5-6,ASSQYTGIHGEQF
13,TRBV6-2/TRBV6-3,ASSYVGLAGETQY
14,TRBV15,ATSRGTGGIRQPQH
12,TRBV5-5,ASSRDWFSYEQY
13,TRBV10-2,ASSESLASLETQY
12,TRBV20-1,SARWWGFGYGYT
13,TRBV10-3,AISGGLAPKYEQY
11,TRBV5-1,ASSSRWGDEQY
15,TRBV27,ASSRPLGRMTYNEQF
13,TRBV3-1,ASSLTPGDTYEQY
14,TRBV30,AWSASRGPDNSPLH
13,TRBV12-3/TRBV12-4,ASSLKGGRNEKLF
17,TRBV4-3,ASSQDTGGEGGITDTQY
11,TRBV4-2,ASSLRVDGELF